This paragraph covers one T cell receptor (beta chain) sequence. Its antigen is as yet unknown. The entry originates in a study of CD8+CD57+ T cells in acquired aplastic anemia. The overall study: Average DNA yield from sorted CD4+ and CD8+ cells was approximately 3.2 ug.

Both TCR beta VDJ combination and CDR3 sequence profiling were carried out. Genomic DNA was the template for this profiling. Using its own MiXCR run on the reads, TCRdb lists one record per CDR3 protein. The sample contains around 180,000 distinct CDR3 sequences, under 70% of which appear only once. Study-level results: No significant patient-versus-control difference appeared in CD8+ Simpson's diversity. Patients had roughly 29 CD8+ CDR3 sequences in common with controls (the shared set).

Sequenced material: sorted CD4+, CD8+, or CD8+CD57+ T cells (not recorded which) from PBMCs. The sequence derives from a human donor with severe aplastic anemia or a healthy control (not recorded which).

CDR3 sequence reads: CASSEMGGQQYF. The CDR3 DNA is TGTGCCAGCAGCGAGATGGGGGGCCAGCAGTACTTC. V usage is TRBV11-2 and J usage is TRBJ2-7; D is perhaps TRBD1 or TRBD2 (6 bases each). The germline gives CDR1 SGHAT, CDR2 FQNNGV. This CDR3 comprises 12 residues. V gave up 5 bases and J gave up 8 bases, with 13 bases separating them.